This T cell receptor beta chain was profiled in a study of shared clonotypes between healthy human individuals. General study points: Among a handful of donors, roughly 5% of naive CD4 clonotypes were found in common. The diversity represented, both genetic and in exposure history, was limited by few donors.

Some 27,000 T cell genomes, or around 180 ng DNA, went into the sorted-subset replicate PCRs. Methods used by the authors: With immunoSEQ giving junction-only sequences and no quality scores, filtering differed. Sequencing was performed with immunoSEQ multiplex PCR; in TCRdb, only in-frame clones are kept and a portion is missing. V, J and clone size were drawn from that table, and D and trimming were deduced from the DNA. The sample yields fewer than 1.6 million clones, about 98.5% seen once. To note about this clone: The antigen remains unidentified.

This TCR derives from a young man in good health. Sequenced material: naive CD4+ T cells sorted from blood. The subset: CD45RA+ positively selected.

In DNA, the CDR3 is TGTGCCAGCAGTTTAGCGACTACCCAAGAGACCCAGTACTTC. Translation gives CASSLATTQETQYF. This chain connects TRBV27 to TRBJ2-5; tentatively, D is TRBD2 (5 bases). Germline V CDR1 and CDR2: MNHEY, SMNVEV (reference sequence). The V and J ends lost 2 bases and 1 base respectively, with 8 bases between them. This CDR3 is built from 14 residues.